The clone carrying this T cell receptor beta chain was seen only a few times. Trimming took 4 bases from V and 6 from J; bases not matched to a gene: 7. From germline, CDR1 is MDHEN and CDR2 SYDVKM. The CDR3 consists of 15 residues. Repertoires were generated with immunoSEQ multiplex PCR, while TCRdb's copy carries only in-frame clones and drops some. The data contain 250,000 or so clones, approximately 81% of them seen just once; the ten biggest clones take up under 8%. The entry originates in a study of blood T cell repertoires in COVID-19. This chain uses TRBV28 with TRBJ2-5, with 11 bases aligning to TRBD2. The specimen sequenced was PBMCs or T cells enriched from blood (not recorded which). This TCR derives from a woman in her 50s who had been exposed to COVID-19. CDR3 sequence reads: CASSSRVAGGKTQYF. The CDR3, as DNA: TGTGCCAGCAGTTCCCGGGTAGCGGGGGGGAAGACCCAGTACTTC.